The clone carrying this TCR beta chain was recorded many times. Its antigen is not identified. TCRdb called the 5' RACE reads again in MiXCR, with one record for every CDR3 protein. Of 25,000 to 35,000 distinct CDR3 sequences in the sample, under 6% are singletons; the top ten hold roughly 5.7%. The sample belongs to a study of early T cells in non-severe SARS-CoV-2 infection. Study conclusions and caveats: Sequences matched to VDJdb favored anti-spike CD8 responses, while private and CD4 specificities were missed.

The CDR3 spans 14 residues. V trimming: 6 bases; J trimming: 5 bases; junction bases outside the gene matches: 8. The sequence came from an adult who was a healthcare worker with PCR-confirmed SARS-CoV-2 infection or an uninfected control (not recorded which). The sample taken for sequencing was whole blood. This chain uses TRBV12-3 or TRBV12-4 with TRBJ2-3, with TRBD2 identical over 7 bases. The CDR3 here is CASSLNLAGDTQYF. The CDR3 DNA sequence: TGTGCCAGCAGCCTTAATTTAGCGGGAGATACGCAGTATTTT.